This T cell receptor beta chain came from a study of blood T cell repertoires in COVID-19. Overall study: Samples taken during acute and convalescent COVID-19 were collected in the United States, Italy and Spain. The cDNA or gDNA used as material had been derived from T cells, B-cell-depleted T cells, or PBMCs.

This CDR3 region has 11 residues. V was pared by 7 bases and J by 8 bases, with 11 bases between. In germline, CDR1 is SNHLY, CDR2 FYNNEI. How the authors handled the data: Estimation of nucleated cell counts relied on the amplification of reference gene primers. The table came from immunoSEQ multiplex PCR; TCRdb's copy has only in-frame clones and leaves some out. V and J calls and clone size are as listed in that table; D and trimming were resolved from the DNA. The repertoire holds around 150,000 clones, with over 80% as singletons. This receptor was identified in a man aged 25-45 years with COVID-19, enrolled during active disease. The material sequenced was peripheral blood. This chain joins TRBV2 and TRBJ1-2, with unresolved D. The CDR3 nucleotides are TGTGCCAGCAAGAGGTTCATGGGCTACACCTTC. This gives the protein CASKRFMGYTF.